The 8 T cell receptor beta chains below come from one sample, sequenced in a study of blood T cells in healthy people across ages. With a J-beta primer mix and a sample-barcoded 5' primer, a second PCR ran about 7 to 12 cycles. A single record per CDR3 protein comes from TCRdb applying MiXCR to the 5' RACE reads. The sample includes about 1 million distinct CDR3 sequences, 20% to 25% seen only once; the top ten take about 0.69%. These records were also assigned to another study, of T cells of mothers and their children.

The sequencing sample was made of blood. The receptors were sampled from a girl aged 2-9 years in good health.

The rearrangement links TRBV6-5 to TRBJ1-2; D is unresolved. Per the germline V gene, CDR1 is MNHEY and CDR2 is SVGAGI. The CDR3 runs 16 residues. Between the trimmed V and J ends, which lost 4 bases and 7 bases, there was a span of 22 bases. CDR3 residues: CASSSVEGISSVGYTF. DNA of the CDR3: TGTGCCAGCAGTTCGGTGGAGGGTATTAGTTCGGTTGGCTACACCTTC.

This clonotype was picked up a small number of times. The chain carries TRBV7-9 and TRBJ1-5; no clear D gene. Germline CDR1 SEHNR, CDR2 FQNEAQ (reference sequence). The CDR3 covers 14 residues. Trimming removed 1 base at V and 5 bases at J, with 9 bases between. The CDR3 DNA is TGTGCCAGCAGCTTAGACGTAGGAGATCAGCCCCAGCATTTT. It encodes CASSLDVGDQPQHF.

This clonotype was observed a few times. The V and J genes are TRBV28 and TRBJ2-1, with 9 bases that match TRBD2. Germline V CDR1 and CDR2: MDHEN, SYDVKM. The J segment lost 8 bases and the V segment lost 0 bases, leaving 8 bases of the junction unmatched. The CDR3 consists of 16 residues. Here the CDR3 reads CASSLWSSGKSDEQFF. The CDR3 DNA reads as TGTGCCAGCAGTTTATGGTCTAGCGGGAAGAGCGATGAGCAGTTCTTC.

This clonotype was seen a handful of times. The chain employs TRBV27 and TRBJ2-4; 8 bases line up with TRBD1. The V segment lost 5 bases and the J segment 7 bases; nucleotides outside the gene matches: 4. The CDR3 sequence is 13 residues long. CDR1 is MNHEY, CDR2 SMNVEV, per germline (reference sequence). CDR3 DNA: TGTGCCAGCAGTCTTACAGGGGGGAACATTCAGTACTTC. It encodes CASSLTGGNIQYF.

The chain couples TRBV10-3 to TRBJ2-3; TRBD2 is a possible D gene (6 bases). The CDR3 length is 14 residues. V was pared by 9 bases and J by 2 bases, with 15 bases between. From germline, CDR1 is ENHRY and CDR2 SYGVKD. The CDR3 nucleotides are TGTGCCATTCGCGCTGGAGGGTCCACAGATACGCAGTATTTT. It codes for CAIRAGGSTDTQYF.

The chain carries TRBV7-2 and TRBJ2-1, with 9 bases lining up with TRBD1. The CDR3 loop spans 16 amino acids. The germline gives CDR1 SGHTA, CDR2 FQGNSA. J gave up 5 bases and V 5 bases, and 10 bases lay outside the gene matches. Here the CDR3 reads CASSTSGTGTHNEQFF. The DNA for the CDR3 is TGTGCCAGCAGCACATCCGGGACAGGGACACACAATGAGCAGTTCTTC.

This clonotype has at least ten counts. The V and J genes are TRBV27 and TRBJ2-7; maybe TRBD1 (6 bases). V was cut by 6 bases and J by 3 bases, with 6 bases left in between. CDR1 and CDR2 from the germline V gene are MNHEY and SMNVEV (reference sequence). This CDR3 spans 11 amino acids. The CDR3 coding sequence is TGTGCCAGCAGGACAGGCTACGAGCAGTACTTC. It yields the protein CASRTGYEQYF.

This clonotype was found a few times. CDR3 protein: CASSQADGGGETQYF. CDR3 DNA sequence: TGTGCCAGCAGCCAAGCCGACGGGGGGGGAGAGACCCAGTACTTC. The chain couples TRBV4-2 to TRBJ2-5; 8 bases align to TRBD2. Germline CDR1 reads LGHNA; CDR2 reads YNFKEQ. V was pared by 1 base and J by 4 bases, with 5 bases of the junction left unmatched. The CDR3 has 15 amino acids.